The clone carrying this T cell receptor beta chain was counted many times. Antigen specificity is unknown. The CDR3 runs to 13 residues. Trimming took 10 bases from V and 2 from J, leaving 14 bases between them. Germline V gene lookup returns CDR1 MNHNS and CDR2 SASEGT. Authors' data handling: The study took CDR3 differences across clinicopathological groups and made a distant-metastasis classifier for papillary thyroid cancer from them. MiXCR reprocessed the PCR reads for TCRdb. These V and J calls derive from TCRdb rather than the authors' analysis. This table holds approximately 13,000 clones, approximately 32% found once. This entry belongs to a study of metastatic and nonmetastatic thyroid tumors. Study summary: Comparative analysis of repertoires was undertaken across blood and tumor or nodule tissue obtained from malignant and benign thyroid patients. General study points: In both blood and tumor samples, TCR beta diversity was reported significantly higher for malignant than benign nodules.

Each patient went into thyroid surgery without having received any treatment. The receptor was isolated from a female donor with papillary thyroid cancer or a benign thyroid nodule (not recorded which). Some clones in this sample may be carry-over from other donors' samples. Sequencing input: tumor tissue. This chain links TRBV6-1 with TRBJ1-2; D gene ambiguous. CDR3 nucleotide sequence: TGTGCCACCGCCCCGGGTGGAAACTATGGCTACACCTTC. As protein: CATAPGGNYGYTF.